This T cell receptor (beta chain) was found in a study of blood T cells in healthy people across ages. Trimming shortened V by 1 base and J by 7 bases, and 7 bases separated the two germline ends. The CDR3 has 12 amino acids. With a J-beta primer mix and a sample-barcoded 5' primer, a second PCR ran roughly 6 to 11 cycles. TCRdb ran MiXCR on the 5' RACE reads and lists one entry per CDR3 protein. The repertoire holds 700,000 to 900,000 distinct CDR3 sequences, with 50% to 65% as singletons. The chain uses TRBV12-3 or TRBV12-4 and TRBJ1-2; no firm D call. Sequenced material: blood. The origin of this receptor is an elderly man in good health. This chain's CDR3 is CASSLGHVGYTF. The CDR3 DNA sequence: TGTGCCAGCAGTTTAGGGCACGTTGGCTACACCTTC.